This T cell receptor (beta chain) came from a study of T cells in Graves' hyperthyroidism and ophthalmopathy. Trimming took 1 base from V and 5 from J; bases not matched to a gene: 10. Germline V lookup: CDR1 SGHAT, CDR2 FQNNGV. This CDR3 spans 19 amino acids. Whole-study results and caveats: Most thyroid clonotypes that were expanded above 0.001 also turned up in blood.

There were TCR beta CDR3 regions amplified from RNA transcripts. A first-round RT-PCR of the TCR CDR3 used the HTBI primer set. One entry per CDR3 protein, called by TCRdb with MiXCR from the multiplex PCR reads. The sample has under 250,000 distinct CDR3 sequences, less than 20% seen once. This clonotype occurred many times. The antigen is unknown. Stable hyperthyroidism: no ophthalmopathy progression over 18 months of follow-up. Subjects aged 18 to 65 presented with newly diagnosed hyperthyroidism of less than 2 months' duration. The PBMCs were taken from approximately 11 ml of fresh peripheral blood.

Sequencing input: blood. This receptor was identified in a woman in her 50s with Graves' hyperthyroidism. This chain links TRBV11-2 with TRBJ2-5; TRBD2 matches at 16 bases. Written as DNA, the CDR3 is TGTGCCAGCAGCTTAGGGGGACTAGCGGGAGGGCTTAGAGGGGAGACCCAGTACTTC. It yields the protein CASSLGGLAGGLRGETQYF.